A single sample is the source of the 18 T cell receptor beta chains below, sequenced in a study of molecular identifiers for immune sequencing clone quantification. TCRdb processed the PCR reads anew with MiXCR; each CDR3 protein has one entry. The profile shows about half a million distinct CDR3 sequences, 20% to 25% of them singletons. The sequenced sample was naive CD8+ T cells from blood, with Jurkat cell RNA spiked in. Regarding subset: FACS-sorted CD8+CD4-CCR7+CD45RA+ naive T cells. Every receptor here comes from a human donor in good health. Some libraries in this study had Jurkat cell RNA spiked in.

This clonotype has ten or more counts. The chain carries TRBV7-2 and TRBJ2-7; 7 positions agree with TRBD2. The CDR3 loop spans 16 amino acids. V shed 5 bases and J 0 bases; nucleotides not matched to a gene: 10. Germline V gives CDR1 SGHTA, CDR2 FQGNSA. This chain's CDR3 is CASSLGTASGSYEQYF. The CDR3 region has the DNA TGTGCCAGCAGCCTCGGGACGGCTAGCGGCTCCTACGAGCAGTACTTC.

This clonotype appeared a few times. The chain links TRBV9 to TRBJ2-7; TRBD2 agrees at 10 bases. Trimming took 3 bases from V and 1 from J; bases not matched to a gene: 4. Per the germline V gene, CDR1 is SGDLS and CDR2 is YYNGEE. The CDR3 spans 15 residues. The CDR3 DNA reads as TGTGCCAGCAGCGACCCTAGCGGGAGTTCCTACGAGCAGTACTTC. Its translation is CASSDPSGSSYEQYF.

This clonotype was picked up many times. V gene TRBV19 combines with J gene TRBJ2-6; D might be TRBD1 or TRBD2, each matching 6 bases. Trimming left V 7 bases short and J 0 bases short, with 19 bases between. Germline values: CDR1 LNHDA, CDR2 SQIVND (reference sequence). This CDR3 region has 18 residues. CDR3 sequence reads: CASTLSRGLISGANVLTF. Written as DNA, the CDR3 is TGTGCCAGTACCCTAAGCAGGGGACTGATCTCTGGGGCCAACGTCCTGACTTTC.

The chain carries TRBV19 and TRBJ1-1; D is undetermined. From germline, CDR1 is LNHDA and CDR2 SQIVND (reference sequence). V lost 0 bases to trimming and J lost 8 bases, with 13 bases between them. The CDR3 covers 14 residues. CDR3 sequence reads: CASSIDERVSEAFF. The CDR3 DNA is TGTGCCAGTAGTATAGATGAACGGGTTTCGGAAGCTTTCTTT.

This clonotype has at least ten counts. This sequence joins TRBV20-1 and TRBJ2-7; no reliable D call. V was shortened by 0 bases and J by 4 bases, with 4 bases between the two germline ends. In germline, CDR1 is DFQATT, CDR2 SNEGSKA (reference sequence). The CDR3 consists of 11 residues. The CDR3 is CSAREGYEQYF. The CDR3, as DNA: TGCAGTGCTAGAGAAGGGTACGAGCAGTACTTC.

In the case of this clonotype: A junction end diverges from the germline sequence, so it may reflect a read error. V usage is TRBV30 and J usage is TRBJ1-1; no firm D call. CDR1 is GTSNPN, CDR2 SVGIG, per germline (reference sequence). The CDR3 has 12 residues. CDR3 region: CAWSVMGTEASF. Here the CDR3 DNA reads TGTGCCTGGAGTGTAATGGGAACTGAAGCTTCCTTT.

This clonotype was found many times. This chain links TRBV5-1 with TRBJ1-1; D is perhaps TRBD1 (5 bases). The germline V gene has CDR1 SGHRS and CDR2 YFSETQ. The V gene lost 4 bases and the J gene lost 0 bases, with 10 bases spanning the gap. This CDR3 has 14 amino acids. Here the CDR3 reads CASSTGPMNTEAFF. The DNA of the CDR3 is TGCGCCAGCAGCACGGGACCGATGAACACTGAAGCTTTCTTT.

This chain joins TRBV7-6 and TRBJ1-4, with D uncertain. There are 14 residues in the CDR3. V was shortened by 1 base and J by 6 bases, with 9 bases between the two germline ends. Looked up from germline, CDR1 is SGHVS and CDR2 is FNYEAQ. The CDR3 protein is CASSLGGGYEKLFF. In DNA form, the CDR3 reads TGTGCCAGCAGCTTAGGGGGAGGGTATGAAAAACTGTTTTTT. Complete variable domain (other parts from reference TRBV7-6 and TRBJ1-4): GAGVSQSPRYKVTKRGQDVALRCDPISGHVSLYWYRQALGQGPEFLTYFNYEAQQDKSGLPNDRFSAERPEGSISTLTIQRTEQRDSAMYRCASSLGGGYEKLFFGSGTQLSVL.

This clonotype was seen ten or more times. The chain links TRBV6-1 to TRBJ2-5; D gene unclear. Trimming stripped 3 bases from V and 0 bases from J, with 11 bases between. The CDR3 covers 15 residues. Germline CDR1 and CDR2: MNHNS and SASEGT. CDR3 in DNA: TGTGCCAGCAGTGACCCCGCCCGGTACCAAGAGACCCAGTACTTC. It is translated as CASSDPARYQETQYF.

As for this clonotype: This clone may be a read error of a much larger clone one base away. The CDR3 DNA reads TGTGCCAGCAGTTTAGATACAGGGGCTAATCAGCCCCAGCATTTT. Translation: CASSLDTGANQPQHF. V gene TRBV12-3 or TRBV12-4 combines with J gene TRBJ1-5; 7 positions match TRBD1. The J segment lost 4 bases and the V segment lost 1 base, leaving 4 bases of the junction unmatched. The length of the CDR3 is 15 residues.

This chain uses TRBV11-2 with TRBJ2-2; D is possibly TRBD1 or TRBD2 (6 bases each). The CDR3 is 16 residues long. V was trimmed by 5 bases and J by 6 bases, leaving 19 bases between them. Germline values: CDR1 SGHAT, CDR2 FQNNGV. CDR3 in amino acids: CASSPGGSGGPGELFF. In DNA form, the CDR3 reads TGTGCCAGCAGCCCCGGGGGCAGCGGCGGTCCCGGGGAGCTGTTTTTT.

This sequence joins TRBV27 and TRBJ1-2; D might be TRBD1 (5 bases). The V end was cut by 3 bases, the J end by 13 bases, with 21 bases between. There are 14 residues in the CDR3. In germline, CDR1 is MNHEY, CDR2 SMNVEV (reference sequence). The DNA of the CDR3 is TGTGCCAGCAGTTTGGTGGGGACTACCGGGGAGAGCACCTTC. Translated: CASSLVGTTGESTF.

This clonotype was seen a few times. V and J are TRBV10-2 and TRBJ2-5, with 8 bases aligning to TRBD2. The germline gives CDR1 WSHSY, CDR2 SAAADI. CDR3 length: 15 residues. J lost 1 base, V lost 3 bases, and 4 bases had no gene match. CDR3 region: CASSDPAGAQETQYF. CDR3 nucleotide sequence: TGCGCCAGCAGTGACCCAGCGGGGGCCCAAGAGACCCAGTACTTC.

This clonotype has just a few counts. The chain links TRBV5-6 to TRBJ2-7; 7 positions agree with TRBD1. CDR1 and CDR2 (germline): SGHDT, YYEEEE. The CDR3 length is 15 residues. After removal of 0 bases from V and 4 bases from J, the junction contained 7 bases not matched to a gene. The CDR3 is CASSLGGQVLYEQYF. The CDR3 DNA is TGTGCCAGCAGCTTGGGAGGACAGGTCCTGTACGAGCAGTACTTC.

This rearrangement joins TRBV12-3 or TRBV12-4 to TRBJ2-3; TRBD1 aligns across 11 bases. This CDR3 spans 17 amino acids. V lost 10 bases to trimming and J lost 6 bases; unmatched junction nucleotides: 18. In DNA form, the CDR3 reads TGTGCCAACAGCGGTCCTGGACAGGGGGCGCCGAATGATACGCAGTATTTT. As protein: CANSGPGQGAPNDTQYF.

The sample holds many counts of this clonotype. The V and J genes are TRBV7-9 and TRBJ1-5, with D perhaps matching TRBD1 (5 bases). Germline CDR1 SEHNR, CDR2 FQNEAQ (reference sequence). Trimming pared 2 bases from V and 2 bases from J, leaving 13 bases between. CDR3 length equals 16 residues. This chain's CDR3 is CASSLLSDRGNQPQHF. CDR3 DNA sequence: TGTGCCAGCAGCTTACTTAGTGACAGAGGCAATCAGCCCCAGCATTTT.

In this sample, this clonotype turned up many times. The rearrangement uses TRBV12-5 and TRBJ1-2; D call uncertain. The CDR3 contains 17 residues. The germline V gene has CDR1 LGHNT and CDR2 FRNRAP. V was clipped by 1 base and J by 3 bases, with 18 bases between them. As DNA, the CDR3 is TGTGCTAGTGGTTTGGGACGAATCGGGGATCGAGACTATGGCTACACCTTC. Translated, it gives CASGLGRIGDRDYGYTF.

The chain recombines TRBV4-2 with TRBJ2-5; possible D gene TRBD2, 6 bases. This CDR3 comprises 17 residues. The ends were cut back, 0 bases at V and 1 base at J, with 15 bases in the middle. Germline V CDR1 and CDR2: LGHNA, YNFKEQ. The CDR3 is CASSQEDQTRFQETQYF. The DNA for the CDR3 is TGTGCCAGCAGCCAAGAGGACCAGACTAGATTCCAAGAGACCCAGTACTTC.